This T cell receptor beta chain originates from a study of T cell responses to AZD1222 COVID-19 vaccine. Study-level findings and limits: Recipients of AZD1222 seropositive at baseline numbered only 6 or 7. Regions 160-218 and 743-854 held dominance among vaccine-associated CD4 TCRs, which spanned spike.

The germline CDR1 and CDR2 sequences are LGHDT and YNNKEL (reference sequence). The CDR3 is 16 amino acids. The V gene end was trimmed by 0 bases and the J gene end by 7 bases; junction bases not matched to a gene: 8. In the case of this clone: What it recognizes is unknown.

Sequencing was performed with immunoSEQ multiplex PCR; in TCRdb, only in-frame clones are kept and a portion is missing. The table has approximately 150,000 clones, less than 95% seen once; the top ten hold over 1.3%. Sequenced material: peripheral blood, taken on day 0 of AZD1222 vaccination. The V gene is TRBV3-1 (or the pseudogene TRBV3-2), the J gene TRBJ1-4, with 7 bases matching TRBD1. The TCR was taken from an adult in good health. Here the CDR3 reads CASSQEMARGGEKLFF. The CDR3 nucleotides read TGTGCCAGCAGCCAAGAGATGGCCAGGGGGGGTGAAAAACTGTTTTTT.